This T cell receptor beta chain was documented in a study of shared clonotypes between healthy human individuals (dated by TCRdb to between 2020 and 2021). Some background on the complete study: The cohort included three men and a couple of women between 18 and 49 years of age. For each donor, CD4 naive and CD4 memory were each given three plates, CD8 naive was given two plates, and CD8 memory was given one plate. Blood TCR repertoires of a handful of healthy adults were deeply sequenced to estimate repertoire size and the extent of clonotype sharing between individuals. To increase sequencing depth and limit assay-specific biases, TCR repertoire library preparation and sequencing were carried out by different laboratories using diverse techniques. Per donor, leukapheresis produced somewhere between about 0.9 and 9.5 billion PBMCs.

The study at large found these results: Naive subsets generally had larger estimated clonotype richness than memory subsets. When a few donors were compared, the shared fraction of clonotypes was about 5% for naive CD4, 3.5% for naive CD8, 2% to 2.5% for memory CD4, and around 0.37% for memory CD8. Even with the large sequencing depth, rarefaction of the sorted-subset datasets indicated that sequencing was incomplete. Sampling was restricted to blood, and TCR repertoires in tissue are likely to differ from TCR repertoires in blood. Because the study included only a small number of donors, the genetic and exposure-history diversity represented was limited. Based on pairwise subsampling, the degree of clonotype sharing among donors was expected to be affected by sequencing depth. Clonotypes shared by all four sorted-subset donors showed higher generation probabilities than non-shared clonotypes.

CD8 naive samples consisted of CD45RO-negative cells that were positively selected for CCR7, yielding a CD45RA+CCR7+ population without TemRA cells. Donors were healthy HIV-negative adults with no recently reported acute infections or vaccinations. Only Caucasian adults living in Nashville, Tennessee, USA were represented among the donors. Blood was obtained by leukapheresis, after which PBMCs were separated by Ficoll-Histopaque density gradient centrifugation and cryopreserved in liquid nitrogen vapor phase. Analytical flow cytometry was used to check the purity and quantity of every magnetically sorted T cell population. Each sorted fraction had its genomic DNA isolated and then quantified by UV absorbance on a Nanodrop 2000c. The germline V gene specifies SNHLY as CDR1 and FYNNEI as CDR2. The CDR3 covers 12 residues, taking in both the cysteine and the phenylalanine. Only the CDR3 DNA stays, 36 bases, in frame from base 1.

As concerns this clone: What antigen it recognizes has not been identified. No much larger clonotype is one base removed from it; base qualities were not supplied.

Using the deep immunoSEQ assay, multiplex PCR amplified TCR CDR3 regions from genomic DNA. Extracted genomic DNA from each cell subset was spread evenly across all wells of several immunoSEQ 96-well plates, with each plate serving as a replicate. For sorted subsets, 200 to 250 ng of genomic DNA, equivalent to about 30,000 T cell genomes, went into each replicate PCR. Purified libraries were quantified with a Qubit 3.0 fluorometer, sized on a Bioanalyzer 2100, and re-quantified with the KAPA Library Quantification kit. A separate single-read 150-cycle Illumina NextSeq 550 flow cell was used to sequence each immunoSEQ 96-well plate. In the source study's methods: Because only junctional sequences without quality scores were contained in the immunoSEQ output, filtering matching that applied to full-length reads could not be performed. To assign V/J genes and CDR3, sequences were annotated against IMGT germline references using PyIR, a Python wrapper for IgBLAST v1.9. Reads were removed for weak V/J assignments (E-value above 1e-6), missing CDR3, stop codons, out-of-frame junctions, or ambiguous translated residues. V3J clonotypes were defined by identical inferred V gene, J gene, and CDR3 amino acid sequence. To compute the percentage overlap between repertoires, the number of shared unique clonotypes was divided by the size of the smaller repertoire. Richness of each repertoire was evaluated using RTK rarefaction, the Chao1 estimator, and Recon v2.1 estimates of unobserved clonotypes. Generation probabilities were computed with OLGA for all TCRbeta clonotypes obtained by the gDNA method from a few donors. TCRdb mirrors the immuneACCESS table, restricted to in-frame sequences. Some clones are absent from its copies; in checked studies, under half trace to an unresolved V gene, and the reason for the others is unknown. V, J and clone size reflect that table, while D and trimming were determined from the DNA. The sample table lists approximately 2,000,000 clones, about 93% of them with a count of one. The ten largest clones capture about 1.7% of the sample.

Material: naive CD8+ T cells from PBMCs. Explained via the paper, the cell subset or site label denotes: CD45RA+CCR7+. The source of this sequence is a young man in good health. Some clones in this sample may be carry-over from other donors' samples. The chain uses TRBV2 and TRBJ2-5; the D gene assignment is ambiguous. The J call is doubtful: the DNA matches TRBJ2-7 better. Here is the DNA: TGTGCCAGCAACGCCGCGTCCTACGAGCAGTACTTC. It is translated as CASNAASYEQYF.